This is a list of T cell receptor beta chains from one sample in a study of CD8 T cells in Susac syndrome. TCRdb redid the calling of the immunoSEQ multiplex PCR reads with MiXCR, one entry per CDR3 protein. The profile shows approximately 180,000 distinct CDR3 sequences, under 95% of them singletons. The sequenced sample was CD4+ T cells from PBMCs. These receptors were collected from a human donor with multiple sclerosis. Each CDR3 is given with its conserved first and last residue. Each record gives: CDR3 protein, V gene, D gene, J gene. The D gene is left open where the match is weak.

CDR3 protein: CASSPEGDNQPQHF
V gene: TRBV5-1
D gene: NA
J gene: TRBJ1-5

CDR3 protein: CASSPAYGTEAFF
V gene: TRBV19
D gene: NA
J gene: TRBJ1-1

CDR3 protein: CSAREGGGGVDTQYF
V gene: TRBV20-1
D gene: NA
J gene: TRBJ2-3

CDR3 protein: CSVSGQVYGYTF
V gene: TRBV29-1
D gene: TRBD1
J gene: TRBJ1-2

CDR3 protein: CASSSEDSGNTIYF
V gene: TRBV5-6
D gene: NA
J gene: TRBJ1-3

CDR3 protein: CASSLDHGTGAPNYGYTF
V gene: TRBV5-4
D gene: TRBD1
J gene: TRBJ1-2

CDR3 protein: CASSVGDSGNTIYF
V gene: TRBV9
D gene: NA
J gene: TRBJ1-3

CDR3 protein: CASSVSGQQGFRGNYGYTF
V gene: TRBV5-1
D gene: NA
J gene: TRBJ1-2

CDR3 protein: CASSYFGGTDTQYF
V gene: TRBV27
D gene: NA
J gene: TRBJ2-3

CDR3 protein: CASRTANTEAFF
V gene: TRBV27
D gene: NA
J gene: TRBJ1-1

CDR3 protein: CASSPPRSPLHF
V gene: TRBV3-1
D gene: NA
J gene: TRBJ1-6

CDR3 protein: CASKGLAGVDNEQFF
V gene: TRBV5-1
D gene: TRBD2
J gene: TRBJ2-1

CDR3 protein: CASSRATGELFF
V gene: TRBV12-3/TRBV12-4
D gene: NA
J gene: TRBJ2-2

CDR3 protein: CSVPGTSTTEGGEQFF
V gene: TRBV29-1
D gene: TRBD2
J gene: TRBJ2-1

CDR3 protein: CASSPPWTGAYEQYF
V gene: TRBV18
D gene: TRBD1
J gene: TRBJ2-7

CDR3 protein: CASRTNSERETQYF
V gene: TRBV5-4
D gene: NA
J gene: TRBJ2-5

CDR3 protein: CASNPGDTEAFF
V gene: TRBV6-6
D gene: NA
J gene: TRBJ1-1

CDR3 protein: CASSGSYRTDTQYF
V gene: TRBV2
D gene: NA
J gene: TRBJ2-3

CDR3 protein: CASSQEWKMNTEAFF
V gene: TRBV4-3
D gene: NA
J gene: TRBJ1-1

CDR3 protein: CASSQVAGGLAYEQYF
V gene: TRBV4-3
D gene: TRBD2
J gene: TRBJ2-7

CDR3 protein: CSASRQGQQPQHF
V gene: TRBV20-1
D gene: NA
J gene: TRBJ1-5

CDR3 protein: CASSPLRGGSSGNTIYF
V gene: TRBV18
D gene: TRBD1
J gene: TRBJ1-3

CDR3 protein: CSGDRLNTEAFF
V gene: TRBV29-1
D gene: TRBD1
J gene: TRBJ1-1